These T cell receptor beta chains were read from a single sample in a study of blood T cell repertoires in COVID-19. The assay was immunoSEQ multiplex PCR, and TCRdb's table has in-frame clones only and misses some. The sample lists approximately 300,000 clones; about 89% were seen once. The sequencing input was peripheral blood. Every receptor here comes from a man in his forties with acute or convalescent COVID-19. Each CDR3 is given with its conserved first and last residue. The D gene is left open where the match is weak. A row's size may be missing; if present it is once, few, many or a size class.

-,TRBJ1-5,TRBV15,TRBD1,TGTGCCACCAGCAGAGACAGGGGGCATCAGCCCCAGCATTTT,CATSRDRGHQPQHF
-,TRBJ2-7,TRBV21-1,-,TGTGCCAGCAGCAGGGACAACTACGAGCAGTACTTC,CASSRDNYEQYF
few,TRBJ1-2,TRBV7-2,TRBD1,TGTGCCAGCAGCGCGGGGCTGGGACAGCTTGTCTATGGCTACACCTTC,CASSAGLGQLVYGYTF
few,TRBJ1-2,TRBV6-6,TRBD1,TGTGCCAGCATTGGCCTCAGGGGGCGTTTTGGCTACACCTTC,CASIGLRGRFGYTF
-,TRBJ2-2,TRBV5-1,-,TGCGCCAGCACCTTTATGACAGGGAACACCGGGGAGCTGTTTTTT,CASTFMTGNTGELFF
once,TRBJ2-5,TRBV2,-,TGTGCCAGCAGGCTCAGGGAATGGAAGACCCAGTACTTC,CASRLREWKTQYF
-,TRBJ2-1,TRBV7-6,-,TGTGCCAGCAGCTTTACGAGGGTGGGGTACAATGAGCAGTTCTTC,CASSFTRVGYNEQFF
-,TRBJ1-2,TRBV5-1,-,TGCGCCAGCGGACCCTATGGGACTGGCTATGGCTACACCTTC,CASGPYGTGYGYTF
-,TRBJ2-1,TRBV5-4,-,TGTGCCAGCAGCTTCGAACCGGGAGCGGAGAATGAGCAGTTCTTC,CASSFEPGAENEQFF
once,TRBJ2-4,TRBV24-1,-,TGTGCCACCAGTGGCATTACAGTTCCTCTAGCCAAAAACATTCAGTACTTC,CATSGITVPLAKNIQYF
-,TRBJ1-1,TRBV6-6,-,TGTGCCAGCAGTTACGACACGGTGAACACTGAAGCTTTCTTT,CASSYDTVNTEAFF
once,TRBJ2-6,TRBV6-5,-,TGTGCCAGCAAGCCACGCTCTGGGGCCAACGTCCTGACTTTC,CASKPRSGANVLTF
once,TRBJ2-7,TRBV5-1,-,TGCGCCAGCATGTCCTCGTTTAGCTCCTACGAGCAGTACTTC,CASMSSFSSYEQYF
-,TRBJ1-2,TRBV5-6,-,TGTGCCAGCAGCTTGCAGGACAGCTATGGCTACACCTTC,CASSLQDSYGYTF
-,TRBJ2-7,TRBV13,TRBD2,TGTGCCAGCAGCGTACTAGCGGGTGAGCAGTACTTC,CASSVLAGEQYF
-,TRBJ1-2,TRBV5-1,-,TGCGCCAGCAGCTTGGACGGTCTCGACTATGGCTACACCTTC,CASSLDGLDYGYTF
-,TRBJ1-2,TRBV5-4,-,TGTGCCAGCAGCTTGGAGGGACACCTCGGTTCTAGCTACACCTTC,CASSLEGHLGSSYTF
-,TRBJ1-5,TRBV12-3/TRBV12-4,-,TGTGCCAGCAGTCCCAGGTTAGATCAGCCCCAGCATTTT,CASSPRLDQPQHF
-,TRBJ1-1,TRBV3-1/TRBV3-2,-,TGTGCCAGCAGCGACGGAGGGAGGGGTTGGAACACTGAAGCTTTCTTT,CASSDGGRGWNTEAFF
-,TRBJ1-3,TRBV5-5,-,TGTGCCAGCAGCTTAGTGCAGGCGCCTATGAGCTCTGGAAACACCATATATTTT,CASSLVQAPMSSGNTIYF
-,TRBJ2-7,TRBV7-2,-,TGTGCCAGCAGCTTAGTGGTCTCTACGGCGGGCGAGCAGTACTTC,CASSLVVSTAGEQYF
-,TRBJ2-5,TRBV5-1,-,TGCGCCAGCAGCATACTCCCCCAGGGAGAGACCCAGTACTTC,CASSILPQGETQYF
-,TRBJ2-7,TRBV24-1,-,TGTGCCACCAGTGATCCGACTACCTACGAGCAGTACTTC,CATSDPTTYEQYF
-,TRBJ1-1,TRBV5-4,-,TGTGCCAGCAGCCCCGGGGCAGGGGCGAACACTGAAGCTTTCTTT,CASSPGAGANTEAFF
-,TRBJ2-3,TRBV10-1,-,TGCGCCAGCAGTGAGGGACTCTTCCGAACAGATACGCAGTATTTT,CASSEGLFRTDTQYF
-,TRBJ1-6,TRBV6-5,TRBD1,TGTGCCAGCACGGACAGGTTCTATTCACCCCTCCACTTT,CASTDRFYSPLHF
-,TRBJ2-7,TRBV12-3/TRBV12-4,TRBD2,TGTGCCAGCAGTTTAAGGGCTAGCGGGGAGCAGTACTTC,CASSLRASGEQYF
-,TRBJ1-5,TRBV2,-,TGTGCCAGCAGCGGGGATTATAGCAATCAGCCCCAGCATTTT,CASSGDYSNQPQHF
-,TRBJ1-1,TRBV3-1/TRBV3-2,-,TGTGCCAGCAGCCACCGTGGACAGAGCCCAAACACTGAAGCTTTCTTT,CASSHRGQSPNTEAFF
-,TRBJ2-1,TRBV15,-,TGTGCCACCAGCAGAAATTACGACTACCTCAATGAGCAGTTCTTC,CATSRNYDYLNEQFF
-,TRBJ1-1,TRBV3-1/TRBV3-2,TRBD1,TGTGCCAGCAGCCCACAGGTGCGACAGGGCACGGAAGCTTTCTTT,CASSPQVRQGTEAFF
-,TRBJ2-7,TRBV6-6,TRBD1,TGTGCCAGCAGCCTAGGACAGGGAGGTCGTTTCGAGCAGTACTTC,CASSLGQGGRFEQYF
-,TRBJ2-7,TRBV4-1,TRBD1,TGCGCCAGCAGCTACTTTCAGGGGGCAACGGGCGAGCAGTACTTC,CASSYFQGATGEQYF
-,TRBJ2-2,TRBV6-6,-,TGTGCCAGCAGTTACGCTCTAGGGGAGCTGTTTTTT,CASSYALGELFF
few,TRBJ1-2,TRBV30,TRBD1,TGTGCCTGGACCACCAAGGGGGCGGGTGGCTACACCTTC,CAWTTKGAGGYTF
-,TRBJ2-2,TRBV24-1,TRBD1,TGTGCCACCAGTGATTCCGGGACAGGGGCGATCGGGGAGCTGTTTTTT,CATSDSGTGAIGELFF
-,TRBJ1-4,TRBV4-1,TRBD1,TGCGCCAGCAGCCAAGATTTAGGGGACAGTGGGCAGGCGACTAATGAAAAACTGTTTTTT,CASSQDLGDSGQATNEKLFF
-,TRBJ2-1,TRBV19,TRBD2,TGTGCCAGCAACGAGCGGGGGGCCTTTAATGAGCAGTTCTTC,CASNERGAFNEQFF
-,TRBJ2-1,TRBV9,TRBD2,TGTGCCAGCAGCGTAGTTAGCGGGGGTTACAATGAGCAGTTCTTC,CASSVVSGGYNEQFF
-,TRBJ1-1,TRBV11-2,-,TGTGCCAGCAGCTCTCGCGGGGCGGCGGTGACTGAAGCTTTCTTT,CASSSRGAAVTEAFF
-,TRBJ2-7,TRBV2,-,TGTGCCAGCACCTGGAGGGGTGACAACGAGCAGTACTTC,CASTWRGDNEQYF
-,TRBJ2-3,TRBV7-2,TRBD1,TGTGCCAGCAGCTCCAGACAGGGAGAGGATACGCAGTATTTT,CASSSRQGEDTQYF
-,TRBJ1-6,TRBV30,-,TGTGCCTGGACCTTCTCCGGCTCCTATAATTCACCCCTCCACTTT,CAWTFSGSYNSPLHF
few,TRBJ1-5,TRBV11-2,-,TGTGCCAGCAGCTTAGAGGGGGCAGGTCAGCCCCAGCATTTT,CASSLEGAGQPQHF
-,TRBJ2-7,TRBV18,TRBD1,TGTGCCAGCTCACCCCAGGGGGCGGTATCCTACGAGCAGTACTTC,CASSPQGAVSYEQYF
-,TRBJ2-4,TRBV6-5,-,TGTGCCAGCAGCCCACGGGGGGCCAAAAACATTCAGTACTTC,CASSPRGAKNIQYF
-,TRBJ2-1,TRBV11-2,TRBD2,TGTGCCAGCAGCTTACTTCAAGTCGGACTAGGCTCCTACAATGAGCAGTTCTTC,CASSLLQVGLGSYNEQFF
-,TRBJ2-6,TRBV9,TRBD1,TGTGCCAGCAGCTCCCGACAGGGGGCATGGGGGGCCAACGTCCTGACTTTC,CASSSRQGAWGANVLTF